This TCR beta chain originates from a study of control samples from healthy donors and cancer patients. Method: immunoSEQ multiplex PCR; TCRdb's copy keeps in-frame clones and lacks some. Of 98,000 or so clones listed, about 79% are singletons. CDR1 is SGHKS and CDR2 is YYEKEE in the germline V gene (reference sequence). The ends lost 3 bases at V and 6 bases at J; junction bases unmatched: 4. CDR3 length: 13 residues. This TCR came from a woman aged 25 to 39 in good health. The chain is built from TRBV5-5 and TRBJ2-7; 9 bases map to TRBD2. Sequencing was carried out using blood. This CDR3 is CASSYGGGVEQYF. CDR3 DNA: TGTGCCAGCAGCTACGGCGGGGGGGTCGAGCAGTACTTC.